What follows are 15 T cell receptor beta chains derived from one specimen sequenced in a study of cytomegalovirus exposure and HLA in healthy donors. Researchers ran the PCR with 60 Vbeta and 13 Jbeta primers. The assay was immunoSEQ multiplex PCR, and TCRdb's table has in-frame clones only and misses some. The table has roughly 100,000 clones, about three quarters seen once. Input material: PBMCs. The receptors derive from a woman aged 18-29 years in good health and CMV-seropositive.

The V gene is TRBV5-1, the J gene TRBJ2-7; 7 nucleotides agree with TRBD1. Germline assignment: CDR1 SGHRS and CDR2 YFSETQ. The J segment lost 2 bases and the V segment lost 4 bases, leaving 6 bases of the junction unmatched. CDR3 size: 14 residues. CDR3 coding DNA: TGCGCCAGCAGCCCTGGGACAGCCACCTACGAGCAGTACTTC. It yields the protein CASSPGTATYEQYF.

The chain recombines TRBV5-4 with TRBJ1-5; D perhaps matches TRBD1 (5 bases). Trimming took 1 base from V and 1 from J, leaving 6 bases between them. The CDR3 length is 14 residues. Germline CDR1 is SGHNT and CDR2 is YYREEE (reference sequence). The CDR3 loop is CASSLQGSNQPQHF. The CDR3 DNA reads as TGTGCCAGCAGCTTGCAGGGCAGCAATCAGCCCCAGCATTTT.

The table lists this clone with a count of one. The chain employs TRBV4-1 and TRBJ1-5; 7 bases align to TRBD1. Germline assignment: CDR1 MGHRA and CDR2 YSYEKL. The CDR3 is 15 amino acids. V shed 0 bases, J shed 4 bases, and the junction held 3 bases outside the gene matches. Here the CDR3 DNA reads TGCGCCAGCAGCCAAGATACAGGGGAAAATCAGCCCCAGCATTTT. Translating it yields CASSQDTGENQPQHF.

The genes are TRBV11-2 and TRBJ2-7, with D possibly being TRBD1 (6 bases). The germline CDR1 and CDR2 sequences are SGHAT and FQNNGV. Trimming took 5 bases from V and 3 from J, leaving 14 bases between them. This CDR3 has 14 amino acids. The CDR3 loop is CASSLDSLNYEQYF. The CDR3 DNA reads TGTGCCAGCAGCCTGGACAGTCTCAACTACGAGCAGTACTTC.

The rearrangement joins TRBV6-1 to TRBJ2-5, with 8 positions matching TRBD2. Germline V gene sequence: CDR1 MNHNS, CDR2 SASEGT. J lost 4 bases, V lost 5 bases, and 3 bases had no gene match. The CDR3 runs to 13 residues. DNA for the CDR3: TGTGCCAGCAGTCGAGCGGGAGTAGAGACCCAGTACTTC. This encodes CASSRAGVETQYF.

The V and J genes are TRBV27 and TRBJ2-2; possible D gene TRBD1, 6 bases. The CDR3 is 15 residues long. Germline V gene lookup returns CDR1 MNHEY and CDR2 SMNVEV (reference sequence). Trimming pared 5 bases from V and 5 bases from J, leaving 15 bases between. CDR3 in DNA: TGTGCCAGCAGTGTCCTCAGGGGCCGTACCGGGGAGCTGTTTTTT. It is translated as CASSVLRGRTGELFF.

The chain recombines TRBV5-6 with TRBJ1-1; the D gene is possibly TRBD1 (6 bases). The CDR3 spans 16 residues. CDR1 and CDR2 from the germline V gene are SGHDT and YYEEEE. Trimming removed 2 bases from V and 0 bases from J, with 14 bases in between. CDR3 loop: CASSFGQLFMNTEAFF. The CDR3 DNA is TGTGCCAGCAGCTTCGGACAGCTATTTATGAACACTGAAGCTTTCTTT.

The chain has TRBV15 and TRBJ2-1, with TRBD1 matching 10 bases. Germline trimming cut 5 bases from V and 2 bases from J; bases unmatched to any gene: 3. The CDR3 spans 15 residues. From germline, CDR1 is LNHNV and CDR2 YYDKDF (reference sequence). The CDR3 DNA sequence: TGTGCCACCAGCGGGGACAGGGGAACCTACAATGAGCAGTTCTTC. Encoded protein: CATSGDRGTYNEQFF.

There are a few counts of this clone. The chain carries TRBV7-2 and TRBJ2-7; TRBD2 matches at 7 bases. Losses at the gene ends were 1 base for V and 5 bases for J; bases not matched to a gene: 11. The CDR3 is made up of 16 amino acids. Per the germline V gene, CDR1 is SGHTA and CDR2 is FQGNSA. The CDR3 spells CASSLGVGLVIHEQYF. DNA for the CDR3: TGTGCCAGCAGCTTAGGTGTTGGACTAGTAATCCACGAGCAGTACTTC.

The chain links TRBV28 to TRBJ1-5; TRBD1 matches 7 bases. Trimming cost V 10 bases and J 11 bases; bases outside gene matches: 17. CDR3 length: 14 residues. Per the germline V gene, CDR1 is MDHEN and CDR2 is SYDVKM. The CDR3 DNA reads TGTGCCAACGGGGGCAGCTCGGAGGGGGCAGCCCAGCATTTT. This codes for CANGGSSEGAAQHF.

The chain recombines TRBV4-1 with TRBJ1-6, with 7 bases that match TRBD1. The CDR3 has 17 residues. CDR1 is MGHRA and CDR2 is YSYEKL in the germline V gene. Trimming cost V 4 bases and J 7 bases; bases outside gene matches: 13. The CDR3 is CASSPGTARTKNSPLHF. The CDR3 nucleotides read TGCGCCAGCAGCCCTGGGACAGCCCGAACCAAGAATTCACCCCTCCACTTT.

The J gene is TRBJ2-1, the V gene TRBV12-2; the table assigns TRBD2, which was not confirmed against the DNA. TRBV12-2 is a known pseudogene. The CDR3 has 16 amino acids. CDR3 in amino acids: CASRPRLAGMGYEQFF. The DNA of the CDR3 is TGTGCAAGTCGCCCCCGGCTAGCGGGAATGGGTTATGAGCAGTTCTTC.

This chain uses TRBV6-6 with TRBJ2-7; 13 bases fit TRBD2. The germline V gene has CDR1 MNHNY and CDR2 SVGAGI (reference sequence). Germline trimming cut 7 bases from V and 6 bases from J; bases unmatched to any gene: 6. This CDR3 comprises 14 residues. CDR3 sequence reads: CASTQTSGRTEQYF. The CDR3 nucleotides are TGTGCCAGCACTCAGACTAGCGGGAGGACCGAGCAGTACTTC.

About this clone itself: The junction departs from germline at one end; a sequencing error may be responsible. The sample holds other DNA sequences that translate to the same CDR3. The chain has TRBV28 and TRBJ1-6, with TRBD1 as a possible D gene (5 bases). This CDR3 is 14 amino acids long. Germline V lookup: CDR1 MDHEN, CDR2 SYDVKM. CDR3 DNA sequence: TGTGCCAGTAAGACAGAAACCTATAATTCCCCCCTCCACTTT. It yields the protein CASKTETYNSPLHF. The full variable domain, completed using reference TRBV28 and TRBJ1-6, is DVKVTQSSRYLVKRTGEKVFLECVQDMDHENMFWYRQDPGLGLRLIYFSYDVKMKEKGDIPEGYSVSREKKERFSLILESASTNQTSMYLCASKTETYNSPLHFGNGTRLTVT.

This clone has a handful of counts. The chain joins TRBV11-2 to TRBJ2-7; 10 nucleotides line up with TRBD2. J was trimmed by 3 bases and V by 4 bases; bases with no gene match: 6. The CDR3 length is 15 residues. Germline assignment: CDR1 SGHAT and CDR2 FQNNGV. The CDR3 coding sequence is TGTGCCAGCAGCTCCCCCGGACTAGCGGACTACGAGCAGTACTTC. Translation: CASSSPGLADYEQYF.